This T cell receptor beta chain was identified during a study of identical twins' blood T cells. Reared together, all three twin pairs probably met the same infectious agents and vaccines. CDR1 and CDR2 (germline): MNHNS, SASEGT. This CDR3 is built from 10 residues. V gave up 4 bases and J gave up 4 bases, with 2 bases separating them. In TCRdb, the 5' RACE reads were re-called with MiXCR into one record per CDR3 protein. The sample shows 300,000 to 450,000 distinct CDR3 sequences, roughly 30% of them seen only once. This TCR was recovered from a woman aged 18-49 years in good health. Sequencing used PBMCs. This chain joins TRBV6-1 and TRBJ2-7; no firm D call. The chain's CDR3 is CASSGYEQYF. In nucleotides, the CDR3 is TGTGCCAGCAGTGGTTACGAGCAGTACTTC.